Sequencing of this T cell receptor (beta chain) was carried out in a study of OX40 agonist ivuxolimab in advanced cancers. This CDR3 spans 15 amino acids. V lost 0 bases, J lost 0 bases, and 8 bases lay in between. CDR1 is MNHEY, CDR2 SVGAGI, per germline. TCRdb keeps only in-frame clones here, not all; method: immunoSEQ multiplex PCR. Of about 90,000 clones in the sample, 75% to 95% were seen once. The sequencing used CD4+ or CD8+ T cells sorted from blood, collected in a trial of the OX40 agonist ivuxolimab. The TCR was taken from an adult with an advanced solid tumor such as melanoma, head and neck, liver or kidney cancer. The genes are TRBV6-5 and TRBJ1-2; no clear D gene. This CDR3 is CASSYSATTNYGYTF. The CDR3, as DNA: TGTGCCAGCAGTTACTCGGCCACGACTAACTATGGCTACACCTTC.